This TCR beta chain appears in the sequencing data of a study of shared clonotypes between healthy human individuals (dated by TCRdb to the early 2020s). A note on the overall study: The cohort comprised a couple of women and a few men aged 18 to 49 years. Different laboratories and diverse techniques were used to prepare libraries and sequence TCR repertoires, to increase sequencing depth and limit assay-specific biases. For each donor, CD4 naive and CD4 memory were each run on three plates, CD8 naive on two plates, and CD8 memory on one plate. To estimate repertoire size and how much clonotypes are shared between individuals, the study performed deep sequencing of blood TCR repertoires from 4 to 6 healthy adults. Leukapheresis yielded between about 0.85 and 9 billion PBMCs per donor.

TCR CDR3 regions were amplified from genomic DNA by multiplex PCR using the deep immunoSEQ assay. Genomic DNA extracted from each cell subset was distributed evenly over all wells of several immunoSEQ 96-well plates, and each plate served as one replicate. Each replicate PCR for sorted subsets received around 200 ng genomic DNA, equal to roughly 30,000 T cell genomes. The purified libraries were quantified using a Qubit 3.0 fluorometer, sized with a Bioanalyzer 2100, and then quantified again using the KAPA Library Quantification kit. Every immunoSEQ 96-well plate was sequenced on a dedicated single-read 150-cycle Illumina NextSeq 550 flow cell. As for how the authors treated the data: Because the immunoSEQ output included only junctional sequences and no quality scores, the filtering could not be the same as the filtering used for full-length reads. To assign V/J genes and CDR3, sequences were annotated against IMGT germline references using PyIR, a Python wrapper for IgBLAST v1.9. Reads were filtered out if the reads had weak V/J assignments (E-value above 1e-6), no CDR3, stop codons, out-of-frame junctions, or ambiguous translated residues. V3J clonotypes were defined by identical inferred V gene, J gene, and CDR3 amino acid sequence. To compute the percentage overlap between repertoires, the number of shared unique clonotypes was divided by the size of the smaller repertoire. Repertoire richness was assessed with RTK rarefaction, the Chao1 estimator, and Recon v2.1 estimates of unobserved clonotypes. Generation probabilities for all TCRbeta clonotypes obtained by the gDNA method from several donors were computed using OLGA. In its TCRdb copy, this immuneACCESS table keeps in-frame sequences only and misses some clones. Where compared with another copy, unresolved V genes explain less than half of these, and the others have no known cause. V and J calls and clone size are as listed in that table; D and trimming were resolved from the DNA. This sample comprises 550,000 to 750,000 clones, about 91% of them detected only once. The ten largest clones take up approximately 25% of the sample.

CD8 naive samples were obtained by positive selection for CCR7 among CD45RO-negative cells, yielding a CD45RA+CCR7+ population from which TemRA cells were excluded. The donors were healthy, HIV-negative adults with no recently reported acute infections or vaccinations. All donors were Caucasian adults living in Nashville, Tennessee, USA. Blood was collected by leukapheresis, and PBMCs were isolated by Ficoll-Histopaque density gradient centrifugation and then cryopreserved in liquid nitrogen vapor phase. Analytical flow cytometry was used to check the purity and quantity of every magnetically sorted T cell population. Each sorted fraction had its genomic DNA isolated and then quantified by UV absorbance on a Nanodrop 2000c. What the study reported, not specific to this receptor: Higher generation probabilities were observed for clonotypes shared by all four sorted-subset donors than for non-shared clonotypes. Incomplete sequencing was indicated by rarefaction of sorted-subset datasets, despite the large sequencing depth. Pairwise subsampling indicated that sequencing depth was expected to affect the degree of clonotype sharing among donors. Sampling was restricted to blood, and TCR repertoires in tissues likely differ from the TCR repertoires found in blood. Naive subsets generally had larger estimated clonotype richness than memory subsets. The genetic and exposure-history diversity represented was limited by the small number of donors. When a handful of donors were compared, the shared fraction of clonotypes was roughly 5% for naive CD4, around 4% for naive CD8, about 2.5% for memory CD4, and around 0.37% for memory CD8.

In the case of this clone: The antigen it recognizes is unknown. The record has no base qualities; no much larger clone is one base away.

Sample: naive CD8+ T cells sorted from blood. The cell subset or site label here, explained by the study, means: CD45RA+CCR7+. This sequence was found in a man younger than 40 in good health.

The CDR3 is CASSPHRSRETQYF. The base sequence is TGTGCCAGCAGCCCTCATCGGTCTAGAGAGACCCAGTACTTC. The V and J segments used are TRBV7-9 and TRBJ2-5, with the D gene not confidently named. The germline ends are 14 bases apart after V is trimmed by 5 bases and J by 4 bases. The CDR3 goes from the cysteine to the phenylalanine over 14 residues. This entry keeps only the CDR3 DNA: 42 bases, framed from base 1. From the germline V gene (reference sequence), CDR1 is SEHNR and CDR2 is FQNEAQ.